The rows below give T cell receptor beta chains drawn from one sample of a study of T-cell reconstitution after alpha-beta-depleted transplantation in children. Each CDR3 protein is one row after TCRdb ran MiXCR on the PCR reads. The sample carries around 340,000 distinct CDR3 sequences, about an eighth recorded once. Sequences were derived from PBMCs, sampled from the stem cell graft. All receptors derive from a human donor who donated a stem cell graft to a child with Fanconi anemia. The CDR3 runs from the conserved cysteine through the conserved F or W.

V gene,CDR3 protein
TRBV5-1,CASSLGAGGNGNTIYF
TRBV5-1,CASSLAGRTSGANVLTF
TRBV10-3,CAISEGRGITDTQYF
TRBV9,CASSAIGQGDEQYF
TRBV5-1,CASSKGYEVSTEAFF
TRBV20-1,CSARGTVRSGNTIYF
TRBV6-5,CASSYAQGFEQFF
TRBV9,CASSGTGADYGYTF
TRBV5-1,CASSGGQLNTEAFF
TRBV28,CASSPPGDGYGYTF
TRBV6-6,CASSPSGGDGYTF